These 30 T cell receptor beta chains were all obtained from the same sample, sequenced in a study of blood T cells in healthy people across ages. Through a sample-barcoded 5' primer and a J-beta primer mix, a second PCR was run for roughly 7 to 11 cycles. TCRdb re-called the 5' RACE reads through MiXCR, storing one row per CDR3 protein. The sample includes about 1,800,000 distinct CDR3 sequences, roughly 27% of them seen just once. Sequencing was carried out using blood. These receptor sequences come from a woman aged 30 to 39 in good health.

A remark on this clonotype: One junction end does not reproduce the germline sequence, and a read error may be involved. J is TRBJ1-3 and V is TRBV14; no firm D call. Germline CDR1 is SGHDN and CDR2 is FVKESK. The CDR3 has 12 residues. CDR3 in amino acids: CASSPAGSTIYF. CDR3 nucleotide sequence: TGTGCCAGCAGCCCCGCAGGAAGCACCATATATTTT.

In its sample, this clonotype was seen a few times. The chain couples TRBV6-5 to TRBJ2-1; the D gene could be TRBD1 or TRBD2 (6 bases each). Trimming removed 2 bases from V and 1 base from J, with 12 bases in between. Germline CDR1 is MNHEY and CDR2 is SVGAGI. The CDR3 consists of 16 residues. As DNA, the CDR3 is TGTGCCAGCAGTTACGAAGGGGGGCTGTCCTACAATGAGCAGTTCTTC. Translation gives CASSYEGGLSYNEQFF.

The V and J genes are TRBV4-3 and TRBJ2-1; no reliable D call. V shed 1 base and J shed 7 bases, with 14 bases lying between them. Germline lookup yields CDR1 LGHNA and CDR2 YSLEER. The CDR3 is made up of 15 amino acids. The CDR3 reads CASSQGSDPKNEQFF. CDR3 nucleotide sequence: TGCGCCAGCAGCCAAGGTTCGGACCCAAAGAATGAGCAGTTCTTC.

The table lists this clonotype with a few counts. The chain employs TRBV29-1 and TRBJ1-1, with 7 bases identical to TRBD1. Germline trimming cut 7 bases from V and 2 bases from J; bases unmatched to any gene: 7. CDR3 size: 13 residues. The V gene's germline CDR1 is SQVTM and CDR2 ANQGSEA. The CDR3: CSAEGQTNTEAFF. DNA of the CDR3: TGCAGCGCCGAGGGACAGACAAACACTGAAGCTTTCTTT. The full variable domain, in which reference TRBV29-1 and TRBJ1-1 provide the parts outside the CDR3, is SAVISQKPSRDICQRGTSLTIQCQVDSQVTMMFWYRQQPGQSLTLIATANQGSEATYESGFVIDKFPISRPNLTFSTLTVSNMSPEDSSIYLCSAEGQTNTEAFFGQGTRLTVV.

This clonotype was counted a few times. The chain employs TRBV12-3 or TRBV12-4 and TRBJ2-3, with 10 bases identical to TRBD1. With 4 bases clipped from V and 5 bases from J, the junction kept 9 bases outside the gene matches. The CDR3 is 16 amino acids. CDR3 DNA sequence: TGTGCCAGCAGTTCTAGACAGGGGGCGTATATAGATACGCAGTATTTT. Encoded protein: CASSSRQGAYIDTQYF.

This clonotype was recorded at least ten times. The chain's CDR3 is CAISDQGAKNIQYF. CDR3 sequence (DNA): TGTGCCATCAGTGACCAGGGAGCCAAAAACATTCAGTACTTC. This chain links TRBV10-3 with TRBJ2-4; TRBD1 is a possible D gene (5 bases). CDR1 is ENHRY and CDR2 is SYGVKD in the germline V gene. The CDR3 has 14 residues. V was cut by 3 bases and J by 0 bases, with 6 bases left in between.

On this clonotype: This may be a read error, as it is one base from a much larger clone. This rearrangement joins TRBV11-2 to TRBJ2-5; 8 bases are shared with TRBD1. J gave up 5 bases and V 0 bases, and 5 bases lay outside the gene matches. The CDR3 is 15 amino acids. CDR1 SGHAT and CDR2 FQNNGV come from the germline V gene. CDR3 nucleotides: TGTGCCAGCAGCTTAGATGGGACAGGCGTGGAGACCCAGTACTTC. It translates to CASSLDGTGVETQYF.

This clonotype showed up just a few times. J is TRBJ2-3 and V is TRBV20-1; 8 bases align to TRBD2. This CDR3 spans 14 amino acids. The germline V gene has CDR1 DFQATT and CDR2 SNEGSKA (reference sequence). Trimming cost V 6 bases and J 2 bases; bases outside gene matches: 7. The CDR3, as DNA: TGCAGTGCCCGGAATAGCGGGAACACAGATACGCAGTATTTT. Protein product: CSARNSGNTDTQYF.

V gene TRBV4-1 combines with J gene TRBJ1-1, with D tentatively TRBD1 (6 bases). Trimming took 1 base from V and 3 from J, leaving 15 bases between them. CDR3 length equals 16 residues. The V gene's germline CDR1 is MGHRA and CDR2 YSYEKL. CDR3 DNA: TGCGCCAGCAGCCAAGGAATACAGGGTGTTGACACTGAAGCTTTCTTT. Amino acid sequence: CASSQGIQGVDTEAFF.

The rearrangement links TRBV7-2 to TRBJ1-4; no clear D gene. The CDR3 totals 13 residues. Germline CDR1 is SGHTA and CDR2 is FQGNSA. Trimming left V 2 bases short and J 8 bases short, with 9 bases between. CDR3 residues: CASSLTSKEKLFF. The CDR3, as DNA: TGTGCCAGCAGCTTAACCTCCAAAGAAAAACTGTTTTTT.

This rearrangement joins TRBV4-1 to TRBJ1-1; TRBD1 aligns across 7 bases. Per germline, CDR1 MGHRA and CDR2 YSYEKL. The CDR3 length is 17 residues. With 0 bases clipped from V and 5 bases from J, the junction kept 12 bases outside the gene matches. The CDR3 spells CASSQDWRGRPGTEAFF. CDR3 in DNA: TGCGCCAGCAGCCAAGATTGGAGGGGGCGACCGGGAACTGAAGCTTTCTTT.

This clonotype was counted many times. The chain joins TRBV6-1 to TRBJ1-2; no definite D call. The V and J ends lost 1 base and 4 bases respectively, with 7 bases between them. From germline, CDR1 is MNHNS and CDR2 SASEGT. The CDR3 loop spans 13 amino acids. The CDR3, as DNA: TGTGCCAGCAGTGAAGGAGCGGTCTATGGCTACACCTTC. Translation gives CASSEGAVYGYTF.

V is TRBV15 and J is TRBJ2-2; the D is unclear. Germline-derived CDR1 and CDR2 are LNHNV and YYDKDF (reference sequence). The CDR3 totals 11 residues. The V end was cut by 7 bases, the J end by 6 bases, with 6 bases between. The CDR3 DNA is TGTGCCACCACCACGTCCGGGGAGCTGTTTTTT. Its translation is CATTTSGELFF.

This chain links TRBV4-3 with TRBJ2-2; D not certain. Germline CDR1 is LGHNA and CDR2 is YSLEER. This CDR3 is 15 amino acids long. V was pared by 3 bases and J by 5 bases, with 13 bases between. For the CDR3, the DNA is TGCGCCAGCAGCCACGTGTCCCCGCGAACCGGGGAGCTGTTTTTT. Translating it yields CASSHVSPRTGELFF.

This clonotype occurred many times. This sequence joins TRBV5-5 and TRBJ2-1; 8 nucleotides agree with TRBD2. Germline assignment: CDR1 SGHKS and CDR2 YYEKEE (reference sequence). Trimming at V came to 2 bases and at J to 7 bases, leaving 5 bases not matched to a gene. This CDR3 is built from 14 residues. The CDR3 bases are TGTGCCAGCAGCTTCGCGGGGGGAGTAAATGAGCAGTTCTTC. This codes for CASSFAGGVNEQFF. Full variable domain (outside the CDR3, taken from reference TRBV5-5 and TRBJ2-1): DAGVTQSPTHLIKTRGQQVTLRCSPISGHKSVSWYQQVLGQGPQFIFQYYEKEERGRGNFPDRFSARQFPNYSSELNVNALLLGDSALYLCASSFAGGVNEQFFGPGTRLTVL.

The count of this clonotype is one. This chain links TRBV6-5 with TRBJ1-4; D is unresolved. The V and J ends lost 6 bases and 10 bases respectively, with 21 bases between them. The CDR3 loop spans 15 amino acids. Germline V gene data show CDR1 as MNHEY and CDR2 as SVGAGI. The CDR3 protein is CASSPNSVTGGKLFF. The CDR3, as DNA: TGTGCCAGCAGCCCTAACAGCGTGACCGGTGGAAAACTGTTTTTT.

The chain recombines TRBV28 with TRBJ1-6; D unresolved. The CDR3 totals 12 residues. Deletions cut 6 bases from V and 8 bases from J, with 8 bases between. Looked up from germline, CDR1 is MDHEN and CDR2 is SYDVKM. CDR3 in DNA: TGTGCCAGCAGACTCGGAGATTCACCCCTCCACTTT. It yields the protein CASRLGDSPLHF.

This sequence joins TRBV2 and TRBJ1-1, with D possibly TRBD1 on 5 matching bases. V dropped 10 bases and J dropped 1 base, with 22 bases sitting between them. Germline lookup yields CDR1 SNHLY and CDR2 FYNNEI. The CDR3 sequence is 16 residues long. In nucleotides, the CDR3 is TGTGCCATTTCACTTTTCCCGGGGGAGAAGAACACTGAAGCTTTCTTT. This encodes CAISLFPGEKNTEAFF.

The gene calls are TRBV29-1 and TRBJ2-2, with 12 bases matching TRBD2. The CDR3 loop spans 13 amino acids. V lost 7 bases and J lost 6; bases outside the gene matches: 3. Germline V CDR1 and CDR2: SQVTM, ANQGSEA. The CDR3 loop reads CSALAGGAGELFF. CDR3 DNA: TGCAGCGCTCTAGCGGGGGGGGCCGGGGAGCTGTTTTTT.

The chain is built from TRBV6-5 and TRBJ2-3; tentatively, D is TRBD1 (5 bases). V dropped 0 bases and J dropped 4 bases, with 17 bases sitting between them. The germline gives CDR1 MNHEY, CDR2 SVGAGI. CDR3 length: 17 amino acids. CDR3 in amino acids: CASSYSGHPSRADTQYF. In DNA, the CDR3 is TGTGCCAGCAGTTACTCAGGACACCCCAGCCGAGCAGATACGCAGTATTTT.

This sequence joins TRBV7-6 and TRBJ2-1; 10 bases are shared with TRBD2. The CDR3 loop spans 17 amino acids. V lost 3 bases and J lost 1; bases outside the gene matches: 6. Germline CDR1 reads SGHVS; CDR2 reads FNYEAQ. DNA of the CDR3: TGTGCCAGCAGCTTGGGCCTAGCGGGGGCATCCTACAATGAGCAGTTCTTC. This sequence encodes CASSLGLAGASYNEQFF.

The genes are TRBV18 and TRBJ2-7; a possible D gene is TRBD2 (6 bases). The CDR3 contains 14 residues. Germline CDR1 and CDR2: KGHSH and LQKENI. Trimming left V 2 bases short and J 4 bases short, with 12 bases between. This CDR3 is CASSPGYGGYEQYF. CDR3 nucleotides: TGTGCCAGCTCACCAGGGTACGGGGGATACGAGCAGTACTTC. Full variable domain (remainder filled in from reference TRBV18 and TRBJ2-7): NAGVMQNPRHLVRRRGQEARLRCSPMKGHSHVYWYRQLPEEGLKFMVYLQKENIIDESGMPKERFSAEFPKEGPSILRIQQVVRGDSAAYFCASSPGYGGYEQYFGPGTRLTVT.

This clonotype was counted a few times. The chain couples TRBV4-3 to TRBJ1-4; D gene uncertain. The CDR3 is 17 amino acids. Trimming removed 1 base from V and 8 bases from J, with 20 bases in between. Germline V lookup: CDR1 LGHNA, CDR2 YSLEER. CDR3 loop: CASSQGPTQVEKEKLFF. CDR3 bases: TGCGCCAGCAGCCAAGGACCGACTCAGGTGGAGAAGGAAAAACTGTTTTTT.

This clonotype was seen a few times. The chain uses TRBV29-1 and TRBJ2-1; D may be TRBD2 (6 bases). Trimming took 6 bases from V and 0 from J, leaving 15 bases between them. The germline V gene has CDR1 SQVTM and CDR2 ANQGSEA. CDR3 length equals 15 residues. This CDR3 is CSVSLGTFSYNEQFF. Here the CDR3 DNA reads TGCAGCGTCTCCCTCGGGACTTTCTCCTACAATGAGCAGTTCTTC.

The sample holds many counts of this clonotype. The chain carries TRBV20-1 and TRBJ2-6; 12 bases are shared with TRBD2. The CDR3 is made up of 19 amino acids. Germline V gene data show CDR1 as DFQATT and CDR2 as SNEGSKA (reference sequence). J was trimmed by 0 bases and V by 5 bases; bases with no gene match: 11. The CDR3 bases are TGCAGTGCTCCCCTTGGACTAGCGGGGACATCCTCTGGGGCCAACGTCCTGACTTTC. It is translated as CSAPLGLAGTSSGANVLTF.

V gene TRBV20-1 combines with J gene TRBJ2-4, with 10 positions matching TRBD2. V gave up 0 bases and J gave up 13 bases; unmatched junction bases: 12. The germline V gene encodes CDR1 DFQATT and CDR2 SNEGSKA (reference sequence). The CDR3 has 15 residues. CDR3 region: CSARDPSGSVNGQYF. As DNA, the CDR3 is TGCAGTGCTAGAGATCCTAGCGGGAGTGTCAATGGGCAGTACTTC.

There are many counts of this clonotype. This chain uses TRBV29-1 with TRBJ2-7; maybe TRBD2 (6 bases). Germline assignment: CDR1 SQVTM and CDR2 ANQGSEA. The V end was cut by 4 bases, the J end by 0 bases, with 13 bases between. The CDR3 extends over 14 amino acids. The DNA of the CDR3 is TGCAGCGTTGTCGAGGAGGGGCACTCCTACGAGCAGTACTTC. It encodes CSVVEEGHSYEQYF.

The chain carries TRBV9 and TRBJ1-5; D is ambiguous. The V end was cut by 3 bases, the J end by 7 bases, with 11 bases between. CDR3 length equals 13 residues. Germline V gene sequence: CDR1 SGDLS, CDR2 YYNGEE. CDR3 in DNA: TGTGCCAGCAGCGCTGCGGAAAGACAGCCCCAGCATTTT. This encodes CASSAAERQPQHF. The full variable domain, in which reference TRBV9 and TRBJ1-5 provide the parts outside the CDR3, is DSGVTQTPKHLITATGQRVTLRCSPRSGDLSVYWYQQSLDQGLQFLIQYYNGEERAKGNILERFSAQQFPDLHSELNLSSLELGDSALYFCASSAAERQPQHFGDGTRLSIL.

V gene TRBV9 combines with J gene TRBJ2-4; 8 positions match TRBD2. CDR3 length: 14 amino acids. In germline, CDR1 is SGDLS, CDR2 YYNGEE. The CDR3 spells CASGSSGGLGEQYF. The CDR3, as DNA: TGTGCGAGCGGGTCCAGCGGGGGACTCGGTGAGCAGTACTTC.

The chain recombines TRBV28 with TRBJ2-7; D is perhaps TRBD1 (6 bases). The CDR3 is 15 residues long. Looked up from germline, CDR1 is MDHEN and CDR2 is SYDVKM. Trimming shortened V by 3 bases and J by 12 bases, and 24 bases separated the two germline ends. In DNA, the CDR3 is TGTGCCAGCAGTTTGGACAGTGGGGGTGGAGGACGTTGGTACTTC. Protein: CASSLDSGGGGRWYF.